Below are 13 T cell receptor beta chains sequenced from a single sample in a study of shared clonotypes between healthy human individuals. Profiling relied on immunoSEQ multiplex PCR, and the TCRdb table lists in-frame clones only, not all of them. The table includes about 980,000 clones, 60% to 85% detected once. The sample was memory CD4+ T cells sorted from blood. Subset reported: CD45RA-negative fraction. The source of these receptors is a man in his late teens or twenties in good health.

The sample holds a few counts of this clone. The chain employs TRBV4-3 and TRBJ2-1; no clear D. Per the germline V gene, CDR1 is LGHNA and CDR2 is YSLEER. CDR3 length: 13 residues. The V end lost 0 bases, the J end lost 9 bases, and 9 bases lay between the germline ends. CDR3 protein: CASSQEPRSEQFF. The CDR3 coding sequence is TGCGCCAGCAGCCAAGAGCCTAGATCTGAGCAGTTCTTC.

Details on this clone: This may stem from a read error, because a much larger clone lies one nucleotide away. The J gene is TRBJ1-2, the V gene TRBV5-6; no clear D gene. The germline CDR1 and CDR2 sequences are SGHDT and YYEEEE. The CDR3 is 13 amino acids. V lost 0 bases and J lost 3, with 6 bases in between. The CDR3 reads CASSLGQYYGYTF. The CDR3, as DNA: TGTGCCAGCAGCTTGGGCCAATACTATGGCTACACCTTC.

The CDR3 bases are TGTGCCAGCAGCTTAGCGCCGGGACAGGCAGAACTTTGGCCCCTCCACTTT. As protein: CASSLAPGQAELWPLHF. The chain recombines TRBV7-2 with TRBJ1-6, with 8 positions matching TRBD1. This CDR3 spans 17 amino acids. Germline trimming cut 0 bases from V and 13 bases from J; bases unmatched to any gene: 14. The germline V gene encodes CDR1 SGHTA and CDR2 FQGNSA.

This chain links TRBV5-1 with TRBJ2-7, with D unresolved. The ends were cut back, 0 bases at V and 6 bases at J, with 4 bases in the middle. Per the germline V gene, CDR1 is SGHRS and CDR2 is YFSETQ. The length of the CDR3 is 11 residues. Here the CDR3 reads CASSLEAEQYF. The CDR3 nucleotides read TGCGCCAGCAGCTTGGAAGCCGAGCAGTACTTC.

A word on this clone: Other nucleotide sequences in the sample specify the same CDR3. The rearrangement links TRBV9 to TRBJ2-3; the match to TRBD1 covers 8 bases. Germline V lookup: CDR1 SGDLS, CDR2 YYNGEE. The CDR3 consists of 16 residues. With V trimmed by 2 bases and J by 4 bases, 9 bases remained unmatched. This chain's CDR3 is CASSVQGAGGPDTQYF. CDR3 nucleotide sequence: TGTGCCAGCAGCGTCCAGGGGGCAGGGGGCCCAGATACGCAGTATTTT.

V gene TRBV7-2 combines with J gene TRBJ2-6, with TRBD2 identical over 11 bases. This CDR3 region has 18 residues. Per the germline V gene, CDR1 is SGHTA and CDR2 is FQGNSA. The junction had 6 bases not matched to a gene; V was cut back by 5 bases and J by 0 bases. CDR3 coding DNA: TGTGCCAGCAGCGGACTAGCGGGCCTCTACTCTGGGGCCAACGTCCTGACTTTC. Its protein is CASSGLAGLYSGANVLTF. The complete variable domain, with remaining parts taken from reference TRBV7-2 and TRBJ2-6, reads GAGVSQSPSNKVTEKGKDVELRCDPISGHTALYWYRQSLGQGLEFLIYFQGNSAPDKSGLPSDRFSAERTGGSVSTLTIQRTQQEDSAVYLCASSGLAGLYSGANVLTFGAGSRLTVL.

A remark on this clone: This sample also contains other DNA sequences that code for the same CDR3. This chain joins TRBV5-1 and TRBJ1-5; possibly TRBD1 for D (5 bases). Germline CDR1 is SGHRS and CDR2 is YFSETQ. This CDR3 has 15 residues. V shed 0 bases and J shed 0 bases, with 7 bases lying between them. In DNA form, the CDR3 reads TGCGCCAGCAGCTTGGGGGGCTATAGCAATCAGCCCCAGCATTTT. Its translation is CASSLGGYSNQPQHF. Based on the CDR3 plus reference TRBV5-1 and TRBJ1-5, the full variable domain is KAGVTQTPRYLIKTRGQQVTLSCSPISGHRSVSWYQQTPGQGLQFLFEYFSETQRNKGNFPGRFSGRQFSNSRSEMNVSTLELGDSALYLCASSLGGYSNQPQHFGDGTRLSIL.

Note on this clone: Other nucleotide sequences in the sample specify the same CDR3. V usage is TRBV2 and J usage is TRBJ2-7, with TRBD1 identical over 7 bases. The CDR3 is 14 amino acids. Unmatched junction bases numbered 6, after V lost 3 bases and J lost 4 bases. CDR1 is SNHLY and CDR2 is FYNNEI in the germline V gene. The CDR3 nucleotides are TGTGCCAGCAGTGATCGACAGGGACCTTACGAGCAGTACTTC. Residues: CASSDRQGPYEQYF.

The rearrangement uses TRBV30 and TRBJ1-3, with 7 bases that match TRBD1. V was pared by 5 bases and J by 2 bases, with 0 bases of the junction left unmatched. The germline gives CDR1 GTSNPN, CDR2 SVGIG (reference sequence). This CDR3 comprises 12 residues. The CDR3 DNA sequence: TGTGCCTGGGACAGGGCTGGAAACACCATATATTTT. This codes for CAWDRAGNTIYF.

To note about this clone: At one end the junction does not follow the germline gene, possibly because of a read error. V is TRBV30 and J is TRBJ1-2, with D possibly matching TRBD1 (5 bases). CDR3 length: 14 residues. Germline V gives CDR1 GTSNPN, CDR2 SVGIG (reference sequence). The CDR3 protein is CTWSDPGHSDGYTF. CDR3 bases: TGTACCTGGAGTGATCCAGGGCATTCTGATGGCTACACCTTC.

This clone has only a few counts. The rearrangement uses TRBV7-2 and TRBJ1-3; D call uncertain. CDR1 and CDR2 from the germline V gene are SGHTA and FQGNSA. The CDR3 runs 12 residues. Trimming pared 5 bases from V and 4 bases from J, leaving 6 bases between. CDR3 amino acids: CASSLQGNTIYF. CDR3 DNA sequence: TGTGCCAGCAGCCTTCAGGGAAACACCATATATTTT.

This sequence joins TRBV25-1 and TRBJ2-5; 9 nucleotides align to TRBD1. The germline V gene has CDR1 MGHDK and CDR2 SYGVNS. This CDR3 has 15 residues. The trim removed 3 bases at V and 5 bases at J, leaving 7 bases unmatched. CDR3 loop: CASSDPGQGMETQYF. CDR3 nucleotides: TGTGCCAGCAGTGACCCCGGACAGGGGATGGAGACCCAGTACTTC.

The V gene is TRBV7-9, the J gene TRBJ1-1; D is perhaps TRBD1 (6 bases). CDR1 and CDR2 from the germline V gene are SEHNR and FQNEAQ (reference sequence). V gave up 1 base and J gave up 0 bases, with 9 bases separating them. The CDR3 contains 15 residues. CDR3 protein: CASSLEGVMNTEAFF. The CDR3 bases are TGTGCCAGCAGCTTAGAGGGGGTTATGAACACTGAAGCTTTCTTT.